The 20 T cell receptor beta chains given below trace back to one sample, sequenced in a study of cytomegalovirus exposure and HLA in healthy donors. This PCR relied on a set of 60 Vbeta primers and 13 Jbeta primers. Measured with immunoSEQ multiplex PCR; TCRdb has only the in-frame clones, and not every one. The sample records 130,000 or so clones, roughly 78% being singletons. Sequencing was done on a sample of PBMCs. The origin of the receptors is a man aged 50 to 59 in good health and CMV-seropositive.

DNA for the CDR3: TGTGCCAGCAGCACCTCCGGGACAGGGTCCGGTGGCTACACCTTC. This translates into CASSTSGTGSGGYTF. J is TRBJ1-2 and V is TRBV5-4; 9 nucleotides match TRBD1. CDR3 size: 15 residues. V lost 4 bases and J lost 7; bases outside the gene matches: 11. Germline V gives CDR1 SGHNT, CDR2 YYREEE (reference sequence).

The gene calls are TRBV20-1 and TRBJ1-1; D gene unclear. This CDR3 spans 11 amino acids. From germline, CDR1 is DFQATT and CDR2 SNEGSKA (reference sequence). CDR3 loop: CTLYWNTEAFF. CDR3 DNA sequence: TGCACCCTCTATTGGAACACTGAAGCTTTCTTT.

This clone has only one observation. The chain recombines TRBV11-2 with TRBJ1-5; D uncertain. CDR3 length: 15 amino acids. Germline CDR1 SGHAT, CDR2 FQNNGV. Trimming stripped 4 bases from V and 5 bases from J, with 15 bases between. CDR3 in amino acids: CASSSQRAGHQPQHF. CDR3 in DNA: TGTGCCAGCAGCTCCCAGAGGGCGGGTCATCAGCCCCAGCATTTT.

The chain links TRBV6-1 to TRBJ1-5; tentative D call: TRBD1 (6 bases). V lost 8 bases and J lost 10, with 18 bases in between. The CDR3 runs 13 residues. The V gene's germline CDR1 is MNHNS and CDR2 SASEGT. The DNA for the CDR3 is TGTGCCAGCTCGCGGGGGCCTGTAGAACCCCAGCATTTT. Translating gives CASSRGPVEPQHF.

This chain uses TRBV18 with TRBJ2-3; TRBD2 matches 14 bases. CDR1 and CDR2 (germline): KGHSH, LQKENI. J gave up 2 bases and V 6 bases, and 4 bases lay outside the gene matches. The CDR3 totals 16 residues. The CDR3 spells CASSRTSGRSTDTQYF. The CDR3 DNA reads TGTGCCAGCTCGCGGACTAGCGGGAGGTCCACAGATACGCAGTATTTT.

V gene TRBV2 combines with J gene TRBJ2-7; a possible D gene is TRBD1 (6 bases). From germline, CDR1 is SNHLY and CDR2 FYNNEI. V was shortened by 3 bases and J by 3 bases, with 15 bases between the two germline ends. The CDR3 consists of 15 residues. The CDR3 coding sequence is TGTGCCAGCAGTGATGTAAGGACAGCTCACTACGAGCAGTACTTC. As protein: CASSDVRTAHYEQYF. The whole variable domain, remainder taken from reference TRBV2 and TRBJ2-7, is EPEVTQTPSHQVTQMGQEVILRCVPISNHLYFYWYRQILGQKVEFLVSFYNNEISEKSEIFDDQFSVERPDGSNFTLKIRSTKLEDSAMYFCASSDVRTAHYEQYFGPGTRLTVT.

The chain links TRBV7-2 to TRBJ2-7, with 7 nucleotides matching TRBD1. CDR1 is SGHTA and CDR2 is FQGNSA in the germline V gene. The CDR3 has 14 residues. V gave up 5 bases and J gave up 7 bases; unmatched junction bases: 11. CDR3: CASSIPTGSGEQYF. In nucleotides, the CDR3 is TGTGCCAGCAGCATCCCGACAGGGTCGGGGGAGCAGTACTTC.

This clone was counted a few times. This chain uses TRBV5-1 with TRBJ1-2; the D gene is possibly TRBD1 (5 bases). The V gene lost 2 bases and the J gene lost 8 bases, with 16 bases spanning the gap. Germline V gene data show CDR1 as SGHRS and CDR2 as YFSETQ. This CDR3 region has 14 residues. In DNA form, the CDR3 reads TGCGCCAGCAGCTTTTACGGGGGAGAGGAGGGCTACACCTTC. Translating gives CASSFYGGEEGYTF.

This chain joins TRBV19 and TRBJ1-6; D uncertain. The CDR3 is 13 residues long. V was cut by 4 bases and J by 5 bases, with 6 bases left in between. Germline CDR1 reads LNHDA; CDR2 reads SQIVND (reference sequence). The CDR3 coding sequence is TGTGCCAGTAGTAACAGAGATAATTCACCCCTCCACTTT. Encoded protein: CASSNRDNSPLHF. Full variable domain (remainder filled in from reference TRBV19 and TRBJ1-6): DGGITQSPKYLFRKEGQNVTLSCEQNLNHDAMYWYRQDPGQGLRLIYYSQIVNDFQKGDIAEGYSVSREKKESFPLTVTSAQKNPTAFYLCASSNRDNSPLHFGNGTRLTVT.

This clone was seen a few times. The chain links TRBV6-4 to TRBJ2-3, with a possible D match to TRBD2 (5 bases). Trimming removed 6 bases at V and 0 bases at J, with 13 bases between. Germline V gene data show CDR1 as MRHNA and CDR2 as SNTAGT. This CDR3 region has 15 residues. As DNA, the CDR3 is TGTGCCAGCAGCGAGGAAGCGGCTAGCACAGATACGCAGTATTTT. Translation gives CASSEEAASTDTQYF.

V is TRBV7-9 and J is TRBJ1-1, with a possible D match to TRBD1 (6 bases). Looked up from germline, CDR1 is SEHNR and CDR2 is FQNEAQ (reference sequence). This CDR3 has 14 residues. Trimming shortened V by 5 bases and J by 3 bases, and 13 bases separated the two germline ends. The CDR3 here is CASSVRTDDTEAFF. The CDR3 DNA is TGTGCCAGCAGCGTCCGGACAGACGACACTGAAGCTTTCTTT. The full variable domain, in which reference TRBV7-9 and TRBJ1-1 provide the parts outside the CDR3, is DTGVSQNPRHKITKRGQNVTFRCDPISEHNRLYWYRQTLGQGPEFLTYFQNEAQLEKSRLLSDRFSAERPKGSFSTLEIQRTEQGDSAMYLCASSVRTDDTEAFFGQGTRLTVV.

The chain combines TRBV2 with TRBJ2-2; D is undetermined. This CDR3 spans 14 amino acids. Deletions cut 5 bases from V and 3 bases from J, with 10 bases between. CDR1 and CDR2 from the germline V gene are SNHLY and FYNNEI. The CDR3 spells CASSKLVDTGELFF. In DNA form, the CDR3 reads TGTGCCAGCAGTAAGTTAGTAGACACCGGGGAGCTGTTTTTT.

The chain links TRBV5-4 to TRBJ1-2, with D maybe TRBD1 (6 bases). V was pared by 3 bases and J by 0 bases, with 12 bases between. This CDR3 is 15 amino acids long. CDR1 and CDR2 (germline): SGHNT, YYREEE (reference sequence). For the CDR3, the DNA is TGTGCCAGCAGCTCGAAGGGGGTAGCTAACTATGGCTACACCTTC. Its protein is CASSSKGVANYGYTF.

This clone occurred once. V is TRBV5-5 and J is TRBJ1-6, with D perhaps matching TRBD1 (6 bases). The CDR3 spans 15 residues. Germline assignment: CDR1 SGHKS and CDR2 YYEKEE (reference sequence). Trimming shortened V by 2 bases and J by 7 bases, and 13 bases separated the two germline ends. The DNA of the CDR3 is TGTGCCAGCAGCTTCCAGACCACAGGGAATTCACCCCTCCACTTT. Protein sequence: CASSFQTTGNSPLHF. The whole variable domain, remainder taken from reference TRBV5-5 and TRBJ1-6, is DAGVTQSPTHLIKTRGQQVTLRCSPISGHKSVSWYQQVLGQGPQFIFQYYEKEERGRGNFPDRFSARQFPNYSSELNVNALLLGDSALYLCASSFQTTGNSPLHFGNGTRLTVT.

J is TRBJ2-7 and V is TRBV5-8; 12 bases are shared with TRBD2. The CDR3 contains 16 residues. V lost 5 bases and J lost 4; bases outside the gene matches: 10. From germline, CDR1 is SGHTS and CDR2 YDEGEE. The CDR3 reads CASRALAGGLAYEQYF. The CDR3 region has the DNA TGTGCCAGCAGAGCACTAGCGGGGGGCCTCGCATACGAGCAGTACTTC.

This clone was detected a few times. V usage is TRBV2 and J usage is TRBJ1-6; TRBD1 matches at 7 bases. The CDR3 has 14 amino acids. The V and J ends lost 6 bases and 12 bases, in that order; junction bases with no gene match: 11. Germline CDR1 and CDR2: SNHLY and FYNNEI. CDR3 nucleotides: TGTGCCAGCAGGATTTCGACAGGGATGCAACCCCTCCACTTT. Protein product: CASRISTGMQPLHF.

The rearrangement links TRBV5-1 to TRBJ2-7; 14 bases line up with TRBD2. This CDR3 has 15 amino acids. Losses at the gene ends were 2 bases for V and 7 bases for J; bases not matched to a gene: 5. Germline lookup yields CDR1 SGHRS and CDR2 YFSETQ. The CDR3 loop is CASSFLGLAGGEQYF. DNA of the CDR3: TGCGCCAGCAGCTTTCTAGGACTAGCGGGAGGTGAGCAGTACTTC.

This chain joins TRBV5-1 and TRBJ1-4; D unresolved. This CDR3 contains 13 residues. Per the germline V gene, CDR1 is SGHRS and CDR2 is YFSETQ. Trimming pared 1 base from V and 6 bases from J, leaving 7 bases between. The CDR3: CASSLRGYEKLFF. Written as DNA, the CDR3 is TGCGCCAGCAGCTTGCGAGGGTATGAAAAACTGTTTTTT.

In this sample, this clone turned up a few times. V is TRBV7-9 and J is TRBJ2-7, with D tentatively TRBD2 (6 bases). Germline lookup yields CDR1 SEHNR and CDR2 FQNEAQ (reference sequence). Trimming took off 6 bases at V and 3 bases at J, with 9 bases between the two ends. This CDR3 contains 12 residues. The CDR3 bases are TGTGCCAGCAGGTCGACTAGCTACGAGCAGTACTTC. Protein product: CASRSTSYEQYF.

J is TRBJ2-5 and V is TRBV10-3; 10 bases fit TRBD2. Trimming took 2 bases from V and 5 from J; bases not matched to a gene: 2. The CDR3 covers 14 residues. Germline V gives CDR1 ENHRY, CDR2 SYGVKD. The CDR3 DNA sequence: TGTGCCATCAGTGAGGGACTAGCGGAGGAGACCCAGTACTTC. The encoded protein is CAISEGLAEETQYF.